Described below is a single TCR beta chain sequence and its context. This record comes from a study of blood T cell repertoires in COVID-19. Study as a whole: Material from acute and convalescent COVID-19 was sourced from the United States, Italy and Spain. Sample material is recorded as cDNA or gDNA derived from T cells, B-cell-depleted T cells, or PBMCs.

V lost 3 bases and J lost 0, with 13 bases in between. Germline lookup yields CDR1 SGHRS and CDR2 YFSETQ. The CDR3 consists of 17 residues. In the authors' methods: Amplification from reference gene primers served as the basis for estimated nucleated cell counts. The repertoire was sequenced with immunoSEQ multiplex PCR; TCRdb's copy has only in-frame clones and lacks some. V and J calls and clone size are given by that table; D and trimming were obtained from the DNA. The data contain roughly 46,000 clones, roughly four fifths of them seen just once; the ten biggest clones take up nearly 7.5%. This receptor was taken from a man in his sixties with active COVID-19. The chain links TRBV5-1 to TRBJ1-6; weak D call: TRBD1 (6 bases). Source material: peripheral blood. This CDR3 is CASSSETGSSYNSPLHF. The CDR3 DNA sequence: TGCGCCAGCAGCTCGGAGACAGGTAGCTCCTATAATTCACCCCTCCACTTT. Supplemented by reference TRBV5-1 and TRBJ1-6, the full variable domain reads KAGVTQTPRYLIKTRGQQVTLSCSPISGHRSVSWYQQTPGQGLQFLFEYFSETQRNKGNFPGRFSGRQFSNSRSEMNVSTLELGDSALYLCASSSETGSSYNSPLHFGNGTRLTVT.